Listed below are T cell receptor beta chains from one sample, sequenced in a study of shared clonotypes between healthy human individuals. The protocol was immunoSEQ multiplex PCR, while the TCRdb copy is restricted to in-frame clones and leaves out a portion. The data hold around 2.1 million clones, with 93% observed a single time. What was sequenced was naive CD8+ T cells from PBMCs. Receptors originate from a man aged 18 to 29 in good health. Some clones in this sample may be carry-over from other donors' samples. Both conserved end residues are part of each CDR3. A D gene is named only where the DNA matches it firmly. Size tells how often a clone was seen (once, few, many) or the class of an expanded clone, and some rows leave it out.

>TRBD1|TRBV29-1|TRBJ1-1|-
CSVAHFSGQLVPEAFF
TGCAGCGTAGCCCACTTCTCGGGACAGCTAGTTCCTGAAGCTTTCTTT
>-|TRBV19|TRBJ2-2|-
CASSIGRTGELFF
TGTGCCAGTAGTATAGGCAGGACCGGGGAGCTGTTTTTT
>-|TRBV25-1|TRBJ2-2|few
CASSVVLGELFF
TGTGCCAGCAGTGTGGTACTCGGGGAGCTGTTTTTT
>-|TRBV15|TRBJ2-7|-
CATSTDTGTPTSYEQYF
TGTGCCACCAGCACGGACACCGGGACCCCTACCTCCTACGAGCAGTACTTC
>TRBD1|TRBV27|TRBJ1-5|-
CASSFSGQDRGNQPQHF
TGTGCCAGCAGTTTTTCGGGACAGGATCGGGGCAATCAGCCCCAGCATTTT
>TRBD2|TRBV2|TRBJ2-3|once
CASSDYQREAKFSYF
TGTGCCAGCAGTGATTATCAGCGGGAGGCCAAATTCTCGTATTTT
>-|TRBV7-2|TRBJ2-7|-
CASSPSLGNEQYF
TGTGCCAGCAGCCCCAGCCTGGGTAACGAGCAGTACTTC
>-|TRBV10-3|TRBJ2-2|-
CAISEVATPGELFF
TGTGCCATCAGTGAGGTGGCCACTCCCGGGGAGCTGTTTTTT
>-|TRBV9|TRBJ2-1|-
CASSGSGTYNEQFF
TGTGCCAGCAGCGGTTCAGGGACCTACAATGAGCAGTTCTTC
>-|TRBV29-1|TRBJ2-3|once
CSVEVWGMEDTQYF
TGCAGCGTTGAAGTATGGGGGATGGAAGATACGCAGTATTTT
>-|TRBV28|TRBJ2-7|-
CASNIDSTISYEQYF
TGTGCCAGCAATATCGACTCCACTATTTCCTACGAGCAGTACTTC
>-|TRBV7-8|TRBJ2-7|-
CASSLDGAHEQYF
TGTGCCAGCAGCTTAGACGGGGCCCACGAGCAGTACTTC
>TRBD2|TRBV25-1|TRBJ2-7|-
CASSEWVASGSYEQYF
TGTGCCAGCAGTGAATGGGTAGCTAGCGGATCCTACGAGCAGTACTTC
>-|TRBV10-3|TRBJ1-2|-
CAISDPGARYGYTF
TGTGCCATCAGTGACCCGGGGGCGAGGTATGGCTACACCTTC
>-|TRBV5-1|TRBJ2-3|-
CASSLEHTASTDTQYF
TGCGCCAGCAGCTTGGAGCATACCGCTAGCACAGATACGCAGTATTTT
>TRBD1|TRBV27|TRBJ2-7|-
CASSLLGQGAGYEQYF
TGTGCCAGCAGTTTACTGGGACAGGGGGCAGGCTACGAGCAGTACTTC
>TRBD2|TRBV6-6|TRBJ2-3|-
CASRSLAGVQDTQYF
TGTGCCAGCAGGTCTCTAGCGGGAGTCCAAGATACGCAGTATTTT
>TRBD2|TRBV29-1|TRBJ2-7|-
CSVEGGLAGGIEQYF
TGCAGCGTTGAAGGGGGACTAGCGGGAGGTATCGAGCAGTACTTC
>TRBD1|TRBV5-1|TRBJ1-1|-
CASRPGQSNTEAFF
TGCGCCAGCAGGCCGGGACAGTCGAACACTGAAGCTTTCTTT
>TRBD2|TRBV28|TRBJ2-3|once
CASSYLGGRAADTQYF
TGTGCCAGCAGCTACCTCGGCGGGAGGGCCGCAGATACGCAGTATTTT
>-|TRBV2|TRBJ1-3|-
CASSEARGGYTIYF
TGTGCCAGCAGTGAAGCACGAGGAGGCTACACCATATATTTT
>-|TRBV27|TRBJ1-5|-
CASSTRVGSNQPQHF
TGTGCCAGCAGTACCCGCGTTGGGAGCAATCAGCCCCAGCATTTT
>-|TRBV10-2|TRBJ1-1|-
CASRALGGLSTEAFF
TGCGCCAGCAGGGCCCTGGGGGGACTGAGCACTGAAGCTTTCTTT
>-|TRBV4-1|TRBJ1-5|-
CASSHLQGKNQPQHF
TGCGCCAGCAGCCACCTACAGGGAAAGAATCAGCCCCAGCATTTT
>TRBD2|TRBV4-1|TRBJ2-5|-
CASSPPAGLAGVETQYF
TGCGCCAGCAGCCCTCCGGCGGGACTAGCGGGAGTGGAGACCCAGTACTTC
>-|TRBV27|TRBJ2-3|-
CASSSLPGVTDTQYF
TGTGCCAGCAGTTCTCTTCCGGGTGTCACAGATACGCAGTATTTT
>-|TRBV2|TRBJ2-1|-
CASSDLKGESSYNEQFF
TGTGCCAGCAGTGACCTCAAGGGGGAGAGCTCCTACAATGAGCAGTTCTTC
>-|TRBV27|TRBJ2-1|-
CASSSRASAWNEQFF
TGTGCCAGCAGTTCACGGGCCTCTGCATGGAATGAGCAGTTCTTC
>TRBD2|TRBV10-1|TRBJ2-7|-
CASSAGTSGSYEQYF
TGCGCCAGCAGTGCAGGGACTAGCGGCTCCTACGAGCAGTACTTC
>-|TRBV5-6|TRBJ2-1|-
CASSLGGGEQFF
TGTGCCAGCAGCTTGGGTGGGGGTGAGCAGTTCTTC
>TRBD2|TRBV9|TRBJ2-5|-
CASSPQREGVETQYF
TGTGCCAGCAGCCCCCAGCGGGAGGGTGTGGAGACCCAGTACTTC
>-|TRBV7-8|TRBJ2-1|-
CASSTGLASYNEQFF
TGTGCCAGCAGCACGGGACTGGCCTCCTACAATGAGCAGTTCTTC
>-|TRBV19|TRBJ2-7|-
CASTPSASVAYEQYF
TGTGCCAGTACTCCAAGCGCTAGCGTTGCCTACGAGCAGTACTTC
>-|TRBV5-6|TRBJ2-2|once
CASSPATGELFF
TGTGCCAGCAGCCCGGCTACCGGGGAGCTGTTTTTT
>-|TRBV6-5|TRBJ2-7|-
CASSYSIGQVSYEQYF
TGTGCCAGCAGTTACTCGATTGGGCAGGTTTCCTACGAGCAGTACTTC
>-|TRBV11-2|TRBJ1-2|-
CASSLGGTNAQGYTF
TGTGCCAGCAGCTTAGGGGGGACTAACGCTCAGGGCTACACCTTC
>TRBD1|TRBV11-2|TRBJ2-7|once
CASSLGRGPNEQYF
TGTGCCAGCAGCTTAGGCAGGGGGCCTAACGAGCAGTACTTC
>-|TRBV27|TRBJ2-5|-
CASSLLPLGSWAETQYF
TGTGCCAGCAGTTTATTGCCTTTGGGGTCGTGGGCCGAGACCCAGTACTTC
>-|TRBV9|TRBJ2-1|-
CASSVGYRGGNEQFF
TGTGCCAGCAGCGTAGGTTATAGGGGTGGCAATGAGCAGTTCTTC
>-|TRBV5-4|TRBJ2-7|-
CASSPTSPSEQYF
TGTGCCAGCAGCCCCACATCACCCTCCGAGCAGTACTTC
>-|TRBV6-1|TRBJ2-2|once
CASGGRINTGELFF
TGTGCCAGCGGGGGTCGCATTAACACCGGGGAGCTGTTTTTT
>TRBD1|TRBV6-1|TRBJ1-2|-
CASAHPGTGDGYTF
TGTGCCAGCGCCCATCCTGGGACAGGGGACGGCTACACCTTC
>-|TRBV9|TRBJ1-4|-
CASSVGNNEKLFF
TGTGCCAGCAGCGTAGGTAACAATGAAAAACTGTTTTTT